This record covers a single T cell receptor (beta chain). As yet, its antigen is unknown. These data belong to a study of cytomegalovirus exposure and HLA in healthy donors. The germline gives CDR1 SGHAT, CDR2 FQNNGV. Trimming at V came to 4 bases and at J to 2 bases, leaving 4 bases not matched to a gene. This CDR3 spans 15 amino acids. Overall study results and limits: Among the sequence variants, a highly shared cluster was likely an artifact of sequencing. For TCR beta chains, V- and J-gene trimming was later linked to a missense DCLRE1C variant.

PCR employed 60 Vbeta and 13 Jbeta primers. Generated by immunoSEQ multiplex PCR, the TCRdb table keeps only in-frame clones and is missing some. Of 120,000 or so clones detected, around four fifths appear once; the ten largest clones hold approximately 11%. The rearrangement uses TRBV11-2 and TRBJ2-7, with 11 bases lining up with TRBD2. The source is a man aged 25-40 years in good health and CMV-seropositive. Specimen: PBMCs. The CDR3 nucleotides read TGTGCCAGCAGCTGGGGGACTAGCGGAACCTACGAGCAGTACTTC. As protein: CASSWGTSGTYEQYF.